This TCR beta chain was identified during a study of a mutant IDH1 vaccine in newly diagnosed glioma. Study details: The earlier regimen, radiotherapy, temozolomide, or both, was most often both.

Clones were sequenced by immunoSEQ multiplex PCR, and TCRdb holds only the in-frame ones, with some missing. The sample carries approximately 100,000 clones, 85% to 90% recorded once. Study-wide results and caveats: Vaccine-induced responses were seen in 93.3% of patients, spanning several MHC alleles. Pseudoprogression seemingly bore no relation to changes in top peripheral T cell clonotypes.

V was shortened by 6 bases and J by 2 bases, with 14 bases between the two germline ends. The germline CDR1 and CDR2 sequences are LNHDA and SQIVND (reference sequence). This CDR3 has 14 amino acids. On this clone itself: Its target is not known.

As to time point: baseline, week 1 (first vaccination visit). Described treatment: pre-vaccination baseline after standard-of-care therapy. The chain combines TRBV19 with TRBJ2-7; tentatively, D is TRBD1 (5 bases). This sample comprised PBMCs, obtained from a glioma patient treated with radiotherapy, temozolomide or both. This TCR was recovered from a woman in her 50s with glioma. As DNA, the CDR3 is TGTGCCAGTAGCCGACGCAGGGATACCTACGAGCAGTACTTC. The encoded protein is CASSRRRDTYEQYF.